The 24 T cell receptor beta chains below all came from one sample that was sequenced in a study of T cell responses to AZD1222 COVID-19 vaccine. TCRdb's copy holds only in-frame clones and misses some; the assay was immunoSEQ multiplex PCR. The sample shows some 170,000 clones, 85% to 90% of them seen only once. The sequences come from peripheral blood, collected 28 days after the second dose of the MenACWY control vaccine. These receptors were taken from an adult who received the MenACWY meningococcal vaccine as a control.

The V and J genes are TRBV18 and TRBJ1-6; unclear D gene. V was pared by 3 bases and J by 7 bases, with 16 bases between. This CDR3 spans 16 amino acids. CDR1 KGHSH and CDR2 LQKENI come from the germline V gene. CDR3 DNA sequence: TGTGCCAGCTCACCGCCCCGGAGGTCCGACAATTCACCCCTCCACTTT. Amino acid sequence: CASSPPRRSDNSPLHF.

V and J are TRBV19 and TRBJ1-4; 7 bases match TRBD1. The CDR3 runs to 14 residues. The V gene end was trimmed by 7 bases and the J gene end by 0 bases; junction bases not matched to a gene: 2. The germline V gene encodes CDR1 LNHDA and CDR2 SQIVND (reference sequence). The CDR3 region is CASTQGATNEKLFF. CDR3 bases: TGTGCCAGTACCCAGGGGGCAACTAATGAAAAACTGTTTTTT.

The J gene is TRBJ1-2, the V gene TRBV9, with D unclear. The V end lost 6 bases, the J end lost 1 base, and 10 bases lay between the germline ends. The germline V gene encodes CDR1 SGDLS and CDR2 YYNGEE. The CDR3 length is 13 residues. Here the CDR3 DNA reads TGTGCCAGCAACGGCGGCGATAACTATGGCTACACCTTC. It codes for CASNGGDNYGYTF. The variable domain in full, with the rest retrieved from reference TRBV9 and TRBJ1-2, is DSGVTQTPKHLITATGQRVTLRCSPRSGDLSVYWYQQSLDQGLQFLIQYYNGEERAKGNILERFSAQQFPDLHSELNLSSLELGDSALYFCASNGGDNYGYTFGSGTRLTVV.

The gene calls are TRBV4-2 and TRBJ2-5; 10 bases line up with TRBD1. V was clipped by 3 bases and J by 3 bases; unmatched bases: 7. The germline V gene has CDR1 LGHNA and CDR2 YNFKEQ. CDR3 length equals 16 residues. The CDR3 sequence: CASSQLGGTGEETQYF. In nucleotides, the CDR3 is TGTGCCAGCAGCCAGCTCGGAGGGACAGGGGAAGAGACCCAGTACTTC.

Written as DNA, the CDR3 is TGTGCCAGCAGCGGCAAACAGCTAGCGGGAGTAGACGAGCAGTACTTC. Protein sequence: CASSGKQLAGVDEQYF. V and J are TRBV9 and TRBJ2-7, with TRBD2 matching over 10 bases. V shed 3 bases, J shed 5 bases, and the junction held 11 bases outside the gene matches. Germline assignment: CDR1 SGDLS and CDR2 YYNGEE. This CDR3 comprises 16 residues.

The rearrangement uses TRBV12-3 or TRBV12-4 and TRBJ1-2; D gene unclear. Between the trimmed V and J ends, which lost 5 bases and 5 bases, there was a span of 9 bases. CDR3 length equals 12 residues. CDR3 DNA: TGTGCCAGCAGTCTTCAGGCGTATGGCTACACCTTC. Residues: CASSLQAYGYTF.

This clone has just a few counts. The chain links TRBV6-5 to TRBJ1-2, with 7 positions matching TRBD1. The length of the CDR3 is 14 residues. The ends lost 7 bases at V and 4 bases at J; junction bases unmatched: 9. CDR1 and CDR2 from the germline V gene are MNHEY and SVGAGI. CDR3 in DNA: TGTGCCAGCACTAGAACGACAGGGACCTATGGCTACACCTTC. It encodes CASTRTTGTYGYTF.

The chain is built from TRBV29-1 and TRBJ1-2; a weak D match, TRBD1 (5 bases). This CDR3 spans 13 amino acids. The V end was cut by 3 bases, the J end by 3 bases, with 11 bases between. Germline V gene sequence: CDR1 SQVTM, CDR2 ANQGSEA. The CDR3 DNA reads TGCAGCGTTGAGTCCAGGGCGGACTATGGCTACACCTTC. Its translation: CSVESRADYGYTF.

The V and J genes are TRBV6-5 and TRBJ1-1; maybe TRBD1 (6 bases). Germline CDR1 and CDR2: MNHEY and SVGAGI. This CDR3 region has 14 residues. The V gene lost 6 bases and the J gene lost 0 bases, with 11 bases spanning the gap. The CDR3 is CASSTDRLNTEAFF. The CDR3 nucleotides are TGTGCCAGCAGCACGGACAGATTGAACACTGAAGCTTTCTTT.

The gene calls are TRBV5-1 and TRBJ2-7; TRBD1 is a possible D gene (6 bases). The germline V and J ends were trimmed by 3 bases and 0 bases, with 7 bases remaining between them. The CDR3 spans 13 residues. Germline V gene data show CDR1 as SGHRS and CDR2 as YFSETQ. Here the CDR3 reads CASSSGVSYEQYF. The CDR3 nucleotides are TGCGCCAGCAGCTCAGGGGTCTCCTACGAGCAGTACTTC.

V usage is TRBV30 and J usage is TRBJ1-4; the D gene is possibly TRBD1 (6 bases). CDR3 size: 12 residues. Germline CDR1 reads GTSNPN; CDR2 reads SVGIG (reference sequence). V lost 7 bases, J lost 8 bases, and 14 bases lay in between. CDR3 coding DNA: TGTGCCTTACAGGGCCCGGGAGAAAAACTGTTTTTT. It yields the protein CALQGPGEKLFF.

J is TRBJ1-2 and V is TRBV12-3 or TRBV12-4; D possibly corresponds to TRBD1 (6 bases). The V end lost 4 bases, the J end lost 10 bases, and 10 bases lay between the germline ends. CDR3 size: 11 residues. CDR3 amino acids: CASSSGHDYTF. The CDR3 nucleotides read TGTGCCAGCAGTTCGGGACATGACTACACCTTC.

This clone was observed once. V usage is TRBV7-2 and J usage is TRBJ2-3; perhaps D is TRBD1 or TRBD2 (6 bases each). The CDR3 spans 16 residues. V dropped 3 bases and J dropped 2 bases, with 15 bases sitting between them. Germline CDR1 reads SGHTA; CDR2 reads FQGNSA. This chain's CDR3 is CASSFRGTSTTDTQYF. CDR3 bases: TGTGCCAGCAGCTTTAGGGGGACTTCGACCACAGATACGCAGTATTTT.

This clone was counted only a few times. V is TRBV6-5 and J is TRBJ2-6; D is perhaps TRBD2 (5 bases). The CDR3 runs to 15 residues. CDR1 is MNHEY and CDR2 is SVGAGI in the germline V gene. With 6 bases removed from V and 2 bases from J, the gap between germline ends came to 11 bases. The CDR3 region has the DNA TGTGCCAGCAGCCGCTCCGGGGCTGGGGCCAACGTCCTGACTTTC. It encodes CASSRSGAGANVLTF.

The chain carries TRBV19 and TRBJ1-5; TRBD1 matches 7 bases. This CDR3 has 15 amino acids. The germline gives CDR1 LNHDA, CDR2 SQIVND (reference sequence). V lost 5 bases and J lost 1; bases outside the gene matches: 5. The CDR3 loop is CASSHPGQSNQPQHF. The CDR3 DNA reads TGTGCCAGTAGTCATCCGGGACAGAGCAATCAGCCCCAGCATTTT. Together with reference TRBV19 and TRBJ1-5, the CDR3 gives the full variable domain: DGGITQSPKYLFRKEGQNVTLSCEQNLNHDAMYWYRQDPGQGLRLIYYSQIVNDFQKGDIAEGYSVSREKKESFPLTVTSAQKNPTAFYLCASSHPGQSNQPQHFGDGTRLSIL.

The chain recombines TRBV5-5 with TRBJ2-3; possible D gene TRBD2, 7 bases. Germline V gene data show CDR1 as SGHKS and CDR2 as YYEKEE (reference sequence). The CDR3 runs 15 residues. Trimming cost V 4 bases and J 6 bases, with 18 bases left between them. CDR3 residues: CASSPLGGGRDTQYF. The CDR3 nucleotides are TGTGCCAGCAGCCCTCTTGGGGGGGGGCGGGATACGCAGTATTTT.

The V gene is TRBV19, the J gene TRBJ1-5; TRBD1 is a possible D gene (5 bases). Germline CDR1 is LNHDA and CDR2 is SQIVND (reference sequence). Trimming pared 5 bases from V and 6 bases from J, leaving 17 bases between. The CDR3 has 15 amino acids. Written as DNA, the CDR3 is TGTGCCAGTAGTTGGGACCCACATGGGAGTCAGCCCCAGCATTTT. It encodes CASSWDPHGSQPQHF.

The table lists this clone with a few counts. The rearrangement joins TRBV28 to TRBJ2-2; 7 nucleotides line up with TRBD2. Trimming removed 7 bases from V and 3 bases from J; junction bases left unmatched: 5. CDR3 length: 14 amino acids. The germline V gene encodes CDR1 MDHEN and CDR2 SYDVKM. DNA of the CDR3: TGTGCCAGCATACTGGGGGGGTACACCGGGGAGCTGTTTTTT. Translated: CASILGGYTGELFF.

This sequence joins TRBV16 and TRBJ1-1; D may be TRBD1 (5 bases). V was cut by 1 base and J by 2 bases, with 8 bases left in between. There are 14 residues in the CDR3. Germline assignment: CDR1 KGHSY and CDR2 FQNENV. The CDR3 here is CASSQLDSNTEAFF. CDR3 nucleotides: TGTGCCAGCAGCCAATTAGACAGCAACACTGAAGCTTTCTTT.

Here the CDR3 reads CASSPGQPTYEQYF. The CDR3 DNA is TGTGCCAGCAGCCCGGGACAGCCTACCTACGAGCAGTACTTC. The rearrangement links TRBV28 to TRBJ2-7; 7 bases align to TRBD1. Germline CDR1 is MDHEN and CDR2 is SYDVKM. The V and J ends lost 6 bases and 2 bases, in that order; junction bases with no gene match: 7. The CDR3 sequence is 14 residues long.

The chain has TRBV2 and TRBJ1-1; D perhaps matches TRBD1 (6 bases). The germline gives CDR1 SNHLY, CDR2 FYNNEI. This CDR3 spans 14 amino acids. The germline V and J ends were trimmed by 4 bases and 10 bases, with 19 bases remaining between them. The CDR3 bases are TGTGCCAGCAGTGTCACAGGGATAATGTCGGTAGCTTTCTTT. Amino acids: CASSVTGIMSVAFF. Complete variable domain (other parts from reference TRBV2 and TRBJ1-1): EPEVTQTPSHQVTQMGQEVILRCVPISNHLYFYWYRQILGQKVEFLVSFYNNEISEKSEIFDDQFSVERPDGSNFTLKIRSTKLEDSAMYFCASSVTGIMSVAFFGQGTRLTVV.

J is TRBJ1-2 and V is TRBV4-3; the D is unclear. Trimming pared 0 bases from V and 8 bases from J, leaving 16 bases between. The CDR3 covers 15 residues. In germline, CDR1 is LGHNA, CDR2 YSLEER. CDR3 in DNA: TGCGCCAGCAGCCAAGATCTAGGTCCCTCGGGGGGCTACACCTTC. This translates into CASSQDLGPSGGYTF.

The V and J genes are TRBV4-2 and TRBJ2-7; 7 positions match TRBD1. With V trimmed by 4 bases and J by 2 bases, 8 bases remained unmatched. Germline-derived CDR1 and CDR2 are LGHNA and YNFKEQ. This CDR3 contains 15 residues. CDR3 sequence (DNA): TGTGCCAGCAGCCCAATGACAGGGACCCCCTACGAGCAGTACTTC. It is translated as CASSPMTGTPYEQYF.

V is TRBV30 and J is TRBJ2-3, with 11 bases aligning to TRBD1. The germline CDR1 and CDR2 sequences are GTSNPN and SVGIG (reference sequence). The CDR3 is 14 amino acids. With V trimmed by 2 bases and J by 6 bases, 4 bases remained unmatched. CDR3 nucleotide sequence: TGTGCCTGGAGTTCGGGACAGGGGGATGATACGCAGTATTTT. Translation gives CAWSSGQGDDTQYF.